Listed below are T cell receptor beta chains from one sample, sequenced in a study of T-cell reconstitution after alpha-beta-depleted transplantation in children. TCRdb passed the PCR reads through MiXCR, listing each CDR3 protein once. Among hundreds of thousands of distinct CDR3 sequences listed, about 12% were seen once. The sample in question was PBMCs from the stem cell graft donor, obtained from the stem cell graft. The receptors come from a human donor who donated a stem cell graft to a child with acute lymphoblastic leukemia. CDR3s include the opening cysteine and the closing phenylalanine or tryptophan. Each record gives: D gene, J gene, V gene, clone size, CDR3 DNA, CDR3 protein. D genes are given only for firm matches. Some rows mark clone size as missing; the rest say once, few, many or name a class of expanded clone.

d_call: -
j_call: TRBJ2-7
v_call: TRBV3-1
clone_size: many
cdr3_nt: TGTGCCAGCAGCCATGGAGAGTCCTACGAGCAGTACTTC
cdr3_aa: CASSHGESYEQYF

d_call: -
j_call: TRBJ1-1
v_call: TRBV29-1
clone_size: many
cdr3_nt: TGCAGCGGCTGGACTCCCCCAAGCCCCGCTGAAGCTTTCTTT
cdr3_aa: CSGWTPPSPAEAFF

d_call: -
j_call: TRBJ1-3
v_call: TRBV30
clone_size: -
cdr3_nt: TGTGCCTGGAGTTTAAGTCTTCGGGGGAATTTGGGAAACACCATATATTTT
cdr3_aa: CAWSLSLRGNLGNTIYF

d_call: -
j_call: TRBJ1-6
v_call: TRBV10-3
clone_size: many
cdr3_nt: TGTGCCATCAGTGACGAACCACGGCGGTCACCCCTCCACTTT
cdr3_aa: CAISDEPRRSPLHF

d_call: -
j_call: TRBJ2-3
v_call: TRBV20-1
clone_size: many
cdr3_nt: TGCAGTGCCGAAAAGGTACTAGGGCGCGGAGATACGCAGTATTTT
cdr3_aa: CSAEKVLGRGDTQYF

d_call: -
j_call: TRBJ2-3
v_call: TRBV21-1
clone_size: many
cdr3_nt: TGTGCCAGCAGCAAACTCGAGGGGTCCTTCGGCACAGATACGCAGTATTTT
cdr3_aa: CASSKLEGSFGTDTQYF

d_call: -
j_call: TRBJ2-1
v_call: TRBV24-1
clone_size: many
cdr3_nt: TGTGCCACCAGTGACCGAATAAATGAGCAGTTCTTC
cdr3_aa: CATSDRINEQFF

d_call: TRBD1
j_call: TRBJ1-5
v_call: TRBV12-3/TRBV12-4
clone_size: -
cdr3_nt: TGTGCCAGCAGTTTCCAGGGGGCAGGACAGCCCCAGCATTTT
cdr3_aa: CASSFQGAGQPQHF

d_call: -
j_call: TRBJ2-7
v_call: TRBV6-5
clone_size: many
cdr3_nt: TGTGCCAGCAGTTCACGGGAGTTTGCATCCTACGAGCAGTACTTC
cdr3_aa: CASSSREFASYEQYF

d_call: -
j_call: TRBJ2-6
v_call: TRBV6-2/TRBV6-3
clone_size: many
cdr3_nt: TGTGCCAGCAGTCCCTCAGCGGGGGCCAACGTCCTGACTTTC
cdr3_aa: CASSPSAGANVLTF

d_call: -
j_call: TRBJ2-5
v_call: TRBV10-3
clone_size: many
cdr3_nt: TGTGCCATCAGTGACACACCGAGGGGGGAGACCCAGTACTTC
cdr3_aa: CAISDTPRGETQYF

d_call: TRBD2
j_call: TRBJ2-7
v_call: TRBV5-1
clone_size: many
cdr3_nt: TGCGCCAGCAGCTTGGCCCGGCGGGAGGGCGACTACGAGCAGTACTTC
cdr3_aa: CASSLARREGDYEQYF

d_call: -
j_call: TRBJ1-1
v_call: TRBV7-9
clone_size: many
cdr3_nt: TGTGCCAGCAGCATTTCCCAGGGGCCTTCGAACACTGAAGCTTTCTTT
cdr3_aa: CASSISQGPSNTEAFF

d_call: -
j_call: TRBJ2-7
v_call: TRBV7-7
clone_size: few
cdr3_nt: TGTGCCAGCAGCTTAGGTGGCAGGACCTACGAGCAGTACTTC
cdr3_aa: CASSLGGRTYEQYF

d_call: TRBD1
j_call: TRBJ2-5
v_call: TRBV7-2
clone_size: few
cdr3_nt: TGTGCCAGCAGCCTTTCCGGGACAGGGGGAATAGAGACCCAGTACTTC
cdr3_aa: CASSLSGTGGIETQYF

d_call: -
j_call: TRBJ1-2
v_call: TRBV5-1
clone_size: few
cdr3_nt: TGCGCCAGCAGCTTGAGCCAGGGGAAAGGCTACACCTTC
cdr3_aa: CASSLSQGKGYTF

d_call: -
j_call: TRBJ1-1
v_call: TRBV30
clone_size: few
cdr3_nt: TGTGCCTGGAGTAGGCCCGGGTTGAACACTGAAGCTTTCTTT
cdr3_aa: CAWSRPGLNTEAFF

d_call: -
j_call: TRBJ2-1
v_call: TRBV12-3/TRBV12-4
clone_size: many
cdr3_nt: TGTGCCAGGATGGGGAGACACCGAGGGTCCGATGAGCAGTTCTTC
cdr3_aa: CARMGRHRGSDEQFF

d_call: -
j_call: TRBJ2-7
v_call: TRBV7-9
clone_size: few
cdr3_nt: TGTGCCAGCAGCTTAAGCGGACAGAACGAGCAGTACTTC
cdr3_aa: CASSLSGQNEQYF

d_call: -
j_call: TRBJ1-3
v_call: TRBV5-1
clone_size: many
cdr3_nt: TGCGCCAGCAGCTCGACAGAGTCTGGAAACACCATATATTTT
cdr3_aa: CASSSTESGNTIYF

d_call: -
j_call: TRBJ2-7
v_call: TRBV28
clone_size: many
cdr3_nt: TGTGCCAGCAGTTCGTTAACCTATGATCTCTACGAGCAGTACTTC
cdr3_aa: CASSSLTYDLYEQYF

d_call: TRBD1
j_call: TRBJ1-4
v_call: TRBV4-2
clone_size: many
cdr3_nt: TGTGCCAGCAGCCAAGGCGGGACAGGATATGCAACTAATGAAAAACTGTTTTTT
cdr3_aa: CASSQGGTGYATNEKLFF

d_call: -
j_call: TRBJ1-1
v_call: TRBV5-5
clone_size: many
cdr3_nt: TGTGCCAGCAGGCCGGGAGGGGCCCCTTACACTGAAGCTTTCTTT
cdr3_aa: CASRPGGAPYTEAFF

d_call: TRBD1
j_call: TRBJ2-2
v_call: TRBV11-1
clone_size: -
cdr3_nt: TGTGCCAGCAGCATCCGGGACAGGGGCAGGGACAAGAAGGCCGGGGAGCTGTTTTTT
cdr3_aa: CASSIRDRGRDKKAGELFF

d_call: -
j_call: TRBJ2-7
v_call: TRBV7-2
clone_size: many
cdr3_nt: TGTGCCAGCAGCTTTTGGGGCTCCTTCTCCTACGAGCAGTACTTC
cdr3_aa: CASSFWGSFSYEQYF

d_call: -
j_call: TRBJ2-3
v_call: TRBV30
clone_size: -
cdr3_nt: TGTGCCTGGAGTGCGAGATGGGGGACGGCAGATACGCAGTATTTT
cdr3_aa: CAWSARWGTADTQYF

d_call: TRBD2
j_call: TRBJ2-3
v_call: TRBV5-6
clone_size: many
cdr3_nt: TGTGCCAGCAGCAACCGGACTAGCGGGGCTAGCACAGATACGCAGTATTTT
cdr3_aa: CASSNRTSGASTDTQYF

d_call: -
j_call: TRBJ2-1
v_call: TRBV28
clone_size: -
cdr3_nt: TGTGCCAGCAGTTTATATTCCACTTCCTACAATGAGCAGTTCTTC
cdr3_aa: CASSLYSTSYNEQFF

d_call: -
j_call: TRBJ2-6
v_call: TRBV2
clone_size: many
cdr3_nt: TGTGCCAGCAGGAGGACAGCCTTAGGAGCCAACGTCCTGACTTTC
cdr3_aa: CASRRTALGANVLTF

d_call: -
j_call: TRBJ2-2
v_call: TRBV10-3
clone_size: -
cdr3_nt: TGTGCCATCAAGCAGGGGAACACCGGGGAGCTGTTTTTT
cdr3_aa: CAIKQGNTGELFF

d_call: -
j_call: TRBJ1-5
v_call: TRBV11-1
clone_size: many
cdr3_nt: TGTGCCAGCAGTCAAGAGCTAGATTTCCGTTTAAGCAATCAGCCCCAGCATTTT
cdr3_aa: CASSQELDFRLSNQPQHF

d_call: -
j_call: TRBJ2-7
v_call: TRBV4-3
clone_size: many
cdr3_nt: TGCGCCAGCAGCCAAGATCGGGCAGGGGAGTACGAGCAGTACTTC
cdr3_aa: CASSQDRAGEYEQYF

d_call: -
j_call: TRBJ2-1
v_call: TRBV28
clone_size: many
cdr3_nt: TGTGCCAGCAGCCATACGACAGCCACGACGGGAGCCAGCTCCTACAATGAGCAGTTCTTC
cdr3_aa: CASSHTTATTGASSYNEQFF

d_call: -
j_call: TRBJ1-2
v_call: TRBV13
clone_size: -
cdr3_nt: TGTGCCAGCAGCTCGGACGTCTCAATCAACTATGGCTACACCTTC
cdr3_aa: CASSSDVSINYGYTF

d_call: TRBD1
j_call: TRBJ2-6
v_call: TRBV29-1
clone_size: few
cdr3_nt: TGCAGCGTTGAAGTCCGAGACAGGGGCTCCGGGGCCAACGGCCTGACTTTC
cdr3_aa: CSVEVRDRGSGANGLTF

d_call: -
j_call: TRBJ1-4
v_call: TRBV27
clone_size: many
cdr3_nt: TGTGCCAGCAGTGTACGGACAGAGAATGAAAAACTGTTTTTT
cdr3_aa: CASSVRTENEKLFF

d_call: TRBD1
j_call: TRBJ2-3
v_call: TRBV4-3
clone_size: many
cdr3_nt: TGCGCCAGCAGCCAGTTCCGGACAGGGTACCAAGATACGCAGTATTTT
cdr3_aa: CASSQFRTGYQDTQYF

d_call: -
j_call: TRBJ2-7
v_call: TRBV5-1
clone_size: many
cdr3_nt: TGTGCCAGCAGCTTAGATAGCCCCTACGAGCAGTACTTC
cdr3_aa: CASSLDSPYEQYF

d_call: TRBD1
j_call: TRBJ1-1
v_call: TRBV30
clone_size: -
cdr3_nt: TGTGCCTGGAGTCCGGGACAGCAGAACACTGAAGCTTTCTTT
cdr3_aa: CAWSPGQQNTEAFF

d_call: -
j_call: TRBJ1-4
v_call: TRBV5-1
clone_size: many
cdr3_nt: TGCGCCAGCAGCTTGGGAGGTCGGAACGATGAAAAACTGTTTTTT
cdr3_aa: CASSLGGRNDEKLFF

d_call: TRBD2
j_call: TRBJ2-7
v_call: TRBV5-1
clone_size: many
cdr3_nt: TGCGCCAGCAGTCCAGGGGTCTTCTTCCCGGGACTAGCCTACGAGCAGTACTTC
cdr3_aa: CASSPGVFFPGLAYEQYF

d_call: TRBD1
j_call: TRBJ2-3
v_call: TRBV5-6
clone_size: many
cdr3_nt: TGTGCCAGCAGCCGTGAGACAGGGGGCGTTAAAACAGATACGCAGTATTTT
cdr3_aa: CASSRETGGVKTDTQYF

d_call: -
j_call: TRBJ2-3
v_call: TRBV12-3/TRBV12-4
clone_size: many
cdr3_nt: TGTGCCAGCAGTTTTAAGGGAAGGGCCTCTAGCACAGATACGCAGTATTTT
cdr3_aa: CASSFKGRASSTDTQYF

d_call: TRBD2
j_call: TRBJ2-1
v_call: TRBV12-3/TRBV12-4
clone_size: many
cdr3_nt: TGTGCCAGCGGTCGGGGGGAAATCCTGGGTGAGCAGTTCTTC
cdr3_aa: CASGRGEILGEQFF

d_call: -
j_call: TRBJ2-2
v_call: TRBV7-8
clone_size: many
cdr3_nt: TGTGCCAGCAGCTTGTCCACTACCAACACCGGGGAGCTGTTTTTT
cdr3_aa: CASSLSTTNTGELFF

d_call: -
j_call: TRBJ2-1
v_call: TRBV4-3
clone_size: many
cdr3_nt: TGCGCCAGCAGCCAAGATTTAGGCGGAGGGACGCCGAGCTCCTACAATGAGCAGTTCTTC
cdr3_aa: CASSQDLGGGTPSSYNEQFF

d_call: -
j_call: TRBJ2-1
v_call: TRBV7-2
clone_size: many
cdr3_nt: TGTGCCACCACTGAACAGGGCCGAGGGAAGCAGTTCTTC
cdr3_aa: CATTEQGRGKQFF

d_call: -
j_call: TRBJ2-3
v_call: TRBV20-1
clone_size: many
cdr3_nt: TGCAGTGCTAGAGATGGTGTAGGCACAGATACGCAGTATTTT
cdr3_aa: CSARDGVGTDTQYF

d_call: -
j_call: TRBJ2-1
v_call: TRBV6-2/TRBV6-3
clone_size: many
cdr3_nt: TGTGCCAGCAGTTACGGTAACTACAATGAGCAGTTCTTC
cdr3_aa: CASSYGNYNEQFF

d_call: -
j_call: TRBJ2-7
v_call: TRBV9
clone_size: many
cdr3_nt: TGTGCCAGCGCGTTAAACCGGGACGGAAGCTCCTACGAGCAGTACTTC
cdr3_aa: CASALNRDGSSYEQYF

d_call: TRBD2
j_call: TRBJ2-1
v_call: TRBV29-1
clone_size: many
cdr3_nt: TGCAGCGAGACTAGCGGGAGGGGTGGAGATGAGCAGTTCTTC
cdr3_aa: CSETSGRGGDEQFF

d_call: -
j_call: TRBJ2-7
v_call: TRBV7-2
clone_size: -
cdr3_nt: TGTGCCAGCAGCCCCGTCGGGACGAGCTCCTACGAGCAGTACTTC
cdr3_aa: CASSPVGTSSYEQYF

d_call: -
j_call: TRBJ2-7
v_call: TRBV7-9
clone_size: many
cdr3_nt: TGTGCCAGCAGCTTAGAAGCCTACGAGCAGTACTTC
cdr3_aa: CASSLEAYEQYF